This T cell receptor beta chain was sequenced during a study of control samples from healthy donors and cancer patients. Repertoires were generated with immunoSEQ multiplex PCR, while TCRdb's copy carries only in-frame clones and drops some. The sample has approximately 90,000 clones; approximately 88% are singletons. The CDR3 consists of 15 residues. In germline, CDR1 is MNHEY, CDR2 SVGEGT. V lost 7 bases, J lost 6 bases, and 12 bases stayed unmatched. Sequenced input: PBMCs. The TCR originated in a man in his 70s with lung cancer. The rearrangement uses TRBV6-2 or TRBV6-3 and TRBJ1-5, with TRBD1 matching 7 bases. CDR3 sequence: CASNPQGRGGQPQHF. CDR3 sequence (DNA): TGTGCCAGCAACCCACAGGGGCGAGGCGGTCAGCCCCAGCATTTT.